The 3 T cell receptor beta chains below come from one sample, sequenced in a study of T cell responses to AZD1222 COVID-19 vaccine. Repertoires were generated with immunoSEQ multiplex PCR, while TCRdb's copy carries only in-frame clones and drops some. The table lists 110,000 or so clones, around 84% of them singletons. The specimen comprised peripheral blood, sampled 28 days after the second AZD1222 dose. Receptors originate from an adult who received the AZD1222 COVID-19 vaccine.

The rearrangement joins TRBV7-3 to TRBJ1-6; 8 bases map to TRBD1. The V gene end was trimmed by 5 bases and the J gene end by 7 bases; junction bases not matched to a gene: 4. This CDR3 is built from 14 residues. The germline CDR1 and CDR2 sequences are SGHTA and FQGTGA. CDR3: CASSLTGVNSPLHF. CDR3 nucleotide sequence: TGTGCCAGCAGCCTGACAGGGGTCAATTCACCCCTCCACTTT. Combining the CDR3 with reference TRBV7-3 and TRBJ1-6 gives the whole variable domain GAGVSQTPSNKVTEKGKYVELRCDPISGHTALYWYRQSLGQGPEFLIYFQGTGAADDSGLPNDRFFAVRPEGSVSTLKIQRTERGDSAVYLCASSLTGVNSPLHFGNGTRLTVT.

The chain couples TRBV6-5 to TRBJ1-2; 8 bases fit TRBD1. Germline V CDR1 and CDR2: MNHEY, SVGAGI. V lost 1 base and J lost 7; bases outside the gene matches: 8. This CDR3 spans 15 amino acids. The CDR3 here is CASSYFPDRVSGYTF. The DNA of the CDR3 is TGTGCCAGCAGTTACTTCCCGGACAGGGTTTCTGGCTACACCTTC.

This clone was found a few times. The chain links TRBV21-1 to TRBJ1-5. TRBV21-1 is tagged as a pseudogene. CDR3 length: 17 residues. Here the CDR3 reads CASSKLGAGGYNQPQHF. CDR3 coding DNA: TGTGCCAGCAGCAAATTGGGAGCGGGGGGGTACAATCAGCCCCAGCATTTT.